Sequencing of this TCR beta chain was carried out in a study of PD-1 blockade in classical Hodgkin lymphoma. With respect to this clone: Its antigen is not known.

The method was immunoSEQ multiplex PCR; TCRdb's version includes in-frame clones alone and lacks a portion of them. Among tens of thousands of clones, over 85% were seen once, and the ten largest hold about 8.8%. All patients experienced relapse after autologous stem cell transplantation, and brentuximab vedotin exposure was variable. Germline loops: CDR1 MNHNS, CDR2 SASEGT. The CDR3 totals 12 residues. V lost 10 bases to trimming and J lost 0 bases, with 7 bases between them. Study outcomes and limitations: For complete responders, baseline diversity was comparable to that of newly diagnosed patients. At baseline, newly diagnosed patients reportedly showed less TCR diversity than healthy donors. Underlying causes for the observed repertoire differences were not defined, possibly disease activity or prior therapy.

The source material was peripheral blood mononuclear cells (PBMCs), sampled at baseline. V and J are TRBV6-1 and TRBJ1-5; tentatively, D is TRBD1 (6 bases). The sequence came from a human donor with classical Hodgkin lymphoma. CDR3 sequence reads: CAKGHSNQPQHF. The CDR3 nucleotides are TGTGCCAAGGGACATAGCAATCAGCCCCAGCATTTT.